One TCR beta chain is described in this entry. Its antigen is as yet unknown. This CDR3 region has 16 residues. Trimming cost V 5 bases and J 1 base; bases outside gene matches: 8. Germline CDR1 and CDR2: MDHEN and SYDVKM. The donors, nominally healthy at sampling, likely had unrecorded immune exposures. The sample originates from a study of cytomegalovirus exposure and HLA in healthy donors. Study outcomes and limitations: In a later analysis, TCR association rates varied by HLA locus: DRB1 most, HLA-C fewest. Generally TCR sequences proved uncommon, though certain public TCRs appeared in numerous donors. Earlier results showed most TCR beta V segments being productive about 87% or about 30% of the time.

Use of 60 Vbeta and 13 Jbeta primers characterized the PCR. Profiling relied on immunoSEQ multiplex PCR, and the TCRdb table lists in-frame clones only, not all of them. Here the sample spans fewer than 250,000 clones, approximately 78% being singletons. The chain links TRBV28 to TRBJ2-7; 10 bases agree with TRBD1. Sequenced: PBMCs. The TCR was taken from a woman younger than 45 in good health and CMV-seropositive. The DNA for the CDR3 is TGTGCCAGCAGTCTCCCGACAGGGGGCACGTCCTACGAGCAGTACTTC. It codes for CASSLPTGGTSYEQYF.